This TCR beta chain was sequenced in a study of CD8+ T cells in alopecia areata. Study details: Twice a day, 5 to 10 mg of oral tofacitinib was administered to treated patients. The percentage of affected scalp area served as the score of severity for treated patients. Findings of the study overall: Treatment with tofacitinib significantly lowered scalp clonality and reduced expanded CD8+ clones among the top 100.

This sample's treatment: oral pan-JAK inhibitor, 5-10 mg twice daily. Cell sorting on a FACSAria was used to separate CD4+ and CD8+ T cells from the PBMCs. In regard to this clone: Its antigen is unknown.

CDR1 and CDR2 from the germline V gene are LNHNV and YYDKDF (reference sequence). This CDR3 is built from 14 residues. V was pared by 1 base and J by 4 bases, with 3 bases of the junction left unmatched. As the sequencing template, cDNA was produced by extracting RNA and reverse transcribing it. The assay was immunoSEQ multiplex PCR, and TCRdb's table has in-frame clones only and misses some. In the table there are over 150,000 clones, approximately 62% of which are singletons. The source was CD4+ T cells sorted from blood, collected at week 24, from a patient treated with tofacitinib. The sequence derives from a human donor with alopecia areata. J is TRBJ1-2 and V is TRBV15; TRBD1 matches at 7 bases. The CDR3 sequence is CATSRGQGGYGYTF. The CDR3 DNA is TGTGCCACCAGCAGAGGACAGGGAGGCTATGGCTACACCTTC. Based on the CDR3 plus reference TRBV15 and TRBJ1-2, the full variable domain is DAMVIQNPRYQVTQFGKPVTLSCSQTLNHNVMYWYQQKSSQAPKLLFHYYDKDFNNEADTPDNFQSRRPNTSFCFLDIRSPGLGDTAMYLCATSRGQGGYGYTFGSGTRLTVV.